Listed below are T cell receptor beta chains from one sample, sequenced in a study of T-cell reconstitution after alpha-beta-depleted transplantation in children. MiXCR was run by TCRdb on the PCR reads, yielding one entry per CDR3 protein. The sample lists approximately 400,000 distinct CDR3 sequences, about 11% seen once, with 4.5% to 7% in the top ten. Material: PBMCs from the stem cell graft donor, obtained from the stem cell graft. These receptors all stem from a human donor who donated a stem cell graft to a child with acute myeloid leukemia. Each CDR3 is given with its conserved first and last residue. D genes are given only for firm matches.

CASSAYTGTEAFF TRBJ1-1 TRBV6-1 .
CAISEKEPIYNEQFF TRBJ2-1 TRBV10-3 .
CASRPRLLGELFF TRBJ2-2 TRBV12-3/TRBV12-4 .
CASSQDTGQPTDTQYF TRBJ2-3 TRBV4-1 .
CSVSEVTAEAFF TRBJ1-1 TRBV29-1 .
CASSYDTGRETQYF TRBJ2-5 TRBV6-5 .
CATSSRGNEQFF TRBJ2-1 TRBV15 .
CASSTLAGDAYEQYF TRBJ2-7 TRBV14 TRBD2
CAWSPTLGGPYEQYF TRBJ2-7 TRBV30 .
CASSLLGGNSPLHF TRBJ1-6 TRBV12-3/TRBV12-4 .
CASRRGQGTSPLHF TRBJ1-6 TRBV5-1 TRBD1
CAISSGNNYGYTF TRBJ1-2 TRBV10-3 .
CSAGTGGDEQFF TRBJ2-1 TRBV20-1 TRBD1
CASSLPGADYGYTF TRBJ1-2 TRBV12-3/TRBV12-4 .
CASSPIVSGSSYEQYF TRBJ2-7 TRBV18 TRBD2
CASSLSPSGGAGDTQYF TRBJ2-3 TRBV6-5 TRBD2
CASSVRGPWANQPQHF TRBJ1-5 TRBV6-1 .
CSATDRAGTNEKLFF TRBJ1-4 TRBV20-1 TRBD1
CASSYRGRDRNQPQHF TRBJ1-5 TRBV6-2/TRBV6-3 TRBD1
CASRSTSDGPETQYF TRBJ2-5 TRBV11-2 TRBD2
CSAGTPTEAFF TRBJ1-1 TRBV29-1 .
CASSRLAAYQETQYF TRBJ2-5 TRBV6-2/TRBV6-3 TRBD2
CASLEGETQYF TRBJ2-5 TRBV12-3/TRBV12-4 .
CASRNPPGPDTQYF TRBJ2-3 TRBV7-9 .
CASSLGAEGNTIYF TRBJ1-3 TRBV5-1 .
CASRQGLAGVTDTQYF TRBJ2-3 TRBV5-1 TRBD2
CSANRGNTEAFF TRBJ1-1 TRBV20-1 .
CSVDGGRSLETQYF TRBJ2-5 TRBV29-1 TRBD2
CASSPEGSAKNIQYF TRBJ2-4 TRBV12-3/TRBV12-4 .
CASSFNMDTQYF TRBJ2-3 TRBV5-1 .
CSAGLVDDTQYF TRBJ2-3 TRBV20-1 .
CSARDTRGPLYNEQFF TRBJ2-1 TRBV20-1 .
CASSLGGGLLNEQFF TRBJ2-1 TRBV7-3 TRBD2
CASRRGVAGDQYEQYF TRBJ2-7 TRBV6-1 TRBD2
CSASESGLTDTQYF TRBJ2-3 TRBV20-1 .
CASSSPGMTYEQYF TRBJ2-7 TRBV6-2/TRBV6-3 .
CASSLAGVGYGYTF TRBJ1-2 TRBV5-1 .
CASSLTTAATDTQYF TRBJ2-3 TRBV7-3 .
CASSPNRQGWNTEAFF TRBJ1-1 TRBV9 TRBD1
CASRQNSGGELFF TRBJ2-2 TRBV7-9 .
CASSSLSVGNIQYF TRBJ2-4 TRBV6-5 .
CSVEGESSYNEQFF TRBJ2-1 TRBV29-1 .
CASSVNYNEQFF TRBJ2-1 TRBV7-3 .
CASSSPGTSDNEQFF TRBJ2-1 TRBV11-2 TRBD2
CSARDAGTGQGYTF TRBJ1-2 TRBV20-1 TRBD1
CASSLAGGYSDTQYF TRBJ2-3 TRBV5-1 TRBD2
CASSVSQQETQYF TRBJ2-5 TRBV9 .
CATKEGQETQYF TRBJ2-5 TRBV24-1 .
CSALDGSYEQYF TRBJ2-7 TRBV20-1 .
CASSLSRGGTGELFF TRBJ2-2 TRBV5-1 .
CSARDLGGGTYNEQFF TRBJ2-1 TRBV20-1 TRBD2
CASSLGQPYGYTF TRBJ1-2 TRBV7-9 .
CASSTGLGSYEQYF TRBJ2-7 TRBV5-1 TRBD2